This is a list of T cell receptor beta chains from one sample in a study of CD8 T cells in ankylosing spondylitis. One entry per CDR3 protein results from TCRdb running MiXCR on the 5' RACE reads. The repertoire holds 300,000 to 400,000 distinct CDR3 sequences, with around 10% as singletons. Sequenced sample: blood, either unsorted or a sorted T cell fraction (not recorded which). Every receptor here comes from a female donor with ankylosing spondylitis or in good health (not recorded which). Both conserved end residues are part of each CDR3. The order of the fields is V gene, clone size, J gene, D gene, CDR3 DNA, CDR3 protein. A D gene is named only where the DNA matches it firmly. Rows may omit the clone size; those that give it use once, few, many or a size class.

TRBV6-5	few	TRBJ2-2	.	TGTGCCAGCAGTTACTTTGGGGGACTTCCCACCGGGGAGCTGTTTTTT	CASSYFGGLPTGELFF
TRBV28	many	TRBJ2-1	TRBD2	TGTGCCAGCAGTTTATGGCGGGAGGGCTCCTACAATGAGCAGTTCTTC	CASSLWREGSYNEQFF
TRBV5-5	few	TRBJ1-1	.	TGTGCCAGCAGCTTAATGACTTCTCGCCCCATAGGCACTGAAGCTTTCTTT	CASSLMTSRPIGTEAFF
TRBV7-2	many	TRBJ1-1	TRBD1	TGTGCCAGCAGCACAAGGGGTGCTCAGGGGGATGAAGCTTTCTTT	CASSTRGAQGDEAFF
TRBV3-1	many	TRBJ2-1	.	TGTGCCAGCAGCCAAGTTGCAGGTATCAATGAGCAGTTCTTC	CASSQVAGINEQFF
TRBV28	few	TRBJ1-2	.	TGTGCCAGCAGTCCGCGTCTCTATGGCTACACCTTC	CASSPRLYGYTF
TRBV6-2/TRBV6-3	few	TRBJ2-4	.	TGTGCCAGCAGGACCCACGGGGGAGCCAAAAACATTCAGTACTTC	CASRTHGGAKNIQYF
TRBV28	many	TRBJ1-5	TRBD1	TGTGCCAGCAGTTTGAAGGGGGCGCACAATCAGCCCCAGCATTTT	CASSLKGAHNQPQHF
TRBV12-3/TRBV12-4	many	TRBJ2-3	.	TGTGCCAGCAGCCGCCCGGCCGGGGGCACAGATACGCAGTATTTT	CASSRPAGGTDTQYF
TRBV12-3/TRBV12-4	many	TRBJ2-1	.	TGTGCCAGTCAGAGGGACCCCACGAGGTATGAGCAGTTCTTC	CASQRDPTRYEQFF
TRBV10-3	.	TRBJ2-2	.	TGTGCCATCACGGGGGAAAGAGAAACCGGGGAGCTGTTTTTT	CAITGERETGELFF
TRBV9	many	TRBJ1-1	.	TGTGCCAGCAGCGCTCTGGGGGTGCCGAACACTGAAGCTTTCTTT	CASSALGVPNTEAFF
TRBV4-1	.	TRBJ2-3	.	TGCGCCAGCAGCCAAGATCAGGGCAGATCAGATACGCAGTATTTT	CASSQDQGRSDTQYF
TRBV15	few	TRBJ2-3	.	TGTGCCACCAGCGGAAGGGGAAGGGGCAGGATCCTCTCCACAGATACGCAGTATTTT	CATSGRGRGRILSTDTQYF
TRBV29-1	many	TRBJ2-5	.	TGCAGCGGTTTGTTTCACCAGGGGACCCAGTACTTC	CSGLFHQGTQYF
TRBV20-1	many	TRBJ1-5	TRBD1	TGCAGTGCCCAGGAGACAGGGGAGTATCAGCCCCAGCATTTT	CSAQETGEYQPQHF
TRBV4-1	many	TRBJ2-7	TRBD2	TGCGCCAGCAGCCAAGCGACTGGCGGGGGGCAAAAGTACGAGCAGTACTTC	CASSQATGGGQKYEQYF
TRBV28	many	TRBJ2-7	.	TGTGCCAGCAGTTTAGGAGACCTACTCAGCGAGCAGTACTTC	CASSLGDLLSEQYF
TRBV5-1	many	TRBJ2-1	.	TGCGCCAGCAGAACGGCCCCAGAGCGGATCTATCATGAGCAGTTCTTC	CASRTAPERIYHEQFF
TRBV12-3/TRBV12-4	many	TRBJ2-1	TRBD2	TGTGCCAGCAGCCAGCGGGGGGGTTCCTACAATGAGCAGTTCTTC	CASSQRGGSYNEQFF
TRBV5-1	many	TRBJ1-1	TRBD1	TGCGCCAGCAGCTTATCGTCGACAGGGAGGAGCACTGAAGCTTTCTTT	CASSLSSTGRSTEAFF
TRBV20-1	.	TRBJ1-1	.	TGCAGTGCTACCCTCCGGATACCGGGACACTATATCGAAGCTTTCTTT	CSATLRIPGHYIEAFF
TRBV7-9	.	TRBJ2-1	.	TGTGCCAGCAGCTTAGCGACAAGGTCTAGCAATGAGCAGTTCTTC	CASSLATRSSNEQFF
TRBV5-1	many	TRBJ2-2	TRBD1	TGCGCCAGCAGAGTGACAGGGGCAACCGGGGAGCTGTTTTTT	CASRVTGATGELFF
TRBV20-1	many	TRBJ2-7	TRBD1	TGCAGTGCCTTACCCCTGGGGACAGGGGGGATCCCTAGCTCCTACGAGCAGTACTTC	CSALPLGTGGIPSSYEQYF
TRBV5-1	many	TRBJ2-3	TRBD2	TGCGCCAGCAGCCCAGTTAGCGGGGGGGTCTCAGATACGCAGTATTTT	CASSPVSGGVSDTQYF
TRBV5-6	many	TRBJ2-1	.	TGTGCCAGCAGCCTACTCCACTCCTACAATGAGCAGTTCTTC	CASSLLHSYNEQFF
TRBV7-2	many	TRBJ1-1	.	TGTGCCAGCAGCTTAGAGATGAACACTGAAGCTTTCTTT	CASSLEMNTEAFF
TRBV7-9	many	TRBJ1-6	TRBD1	TGTGCCAGCACCGATGGGACAGGGAATTCACCCCTCCACTTT	CASTDGTGNSPLHF
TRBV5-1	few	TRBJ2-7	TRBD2	TGCGCCAGCAGCTTGACAGCGGGAACCACCTACGAGCAGTACTTC	CASSLTAGTTYEQYF
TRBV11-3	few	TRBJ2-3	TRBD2	TGTGCCAGCAGCCAGGGAGGGATCACAGATACGCAGTATTTT	CASSQGGITDTQYF